The entry below gives a single T cell receptor (beta chain) sequence along with its context. Its target is not known. Primers used in a second PCR of about 6 to 11 cycles were a sample-barcoded 5' primer and a J-beta primer mix. Every cDNA molecule carried a tag from a template-switch adaptor bearing 12 random nucleotides. TCRdb analysed the 5' RACE reads with MiXCR anew, one entry per CDR3 protein. The table lists fewer than 2,000,000 distinct CDR3 sequences, about 35% of them singletons. This entry comes from a study of blood T cells in healthy people across ages. Study at large: Template switching captured about one barcoded beta molecule per two T cells.

The CDR3 length is 17 residues. Per the germline V gene, CDR1 is MNHEY and CDR2 is SMNVEV (reference sequence). V dropped 3 bases and J dropped 1 base, with 18 bases sitting between them. Study results and caveats: Donor CMV status was unknown, possibly confounding expanded clonotype changes. Investigators treated diversity estimates from one million T cells as underestimates.

The TCR comes from a woman in her 30s in good health. The rearrangement joins TRBV27 to TRBJ1-2, with D hard to call. Sequencing was done on a sample of blood. CDR3 coding DNA: TGTGCCAGCAGTTTGTCCCAGAATGGCGGGTTTAACTATGGCTACACCTTC. Translating it yields CASSLSQNGGFNYGYTF.